This entry lists 16 T cell receptor beta chains sequenced from one sample in a study of blood T cell repertoires in COVID-19. The table came from immunoSEQ multiplex PCR; TCRdb's copy has only in-frame clones and leaves some out. The repertoire has roughly 110,000 clones, 84% of them found once; the top ten carry 11% to 15%. The sequenced sample was peripheral blood. Receptors were obtained from a woman aged 60 to 75 with acute or convalescent COVID-19.

This chain connects TRBV20-1 to TRBJ1-1; D gene ambiguous. The germline V and J ends were trimmed by 4 bases and 4 bases, with 7 bases remaining between them. The CDR3 has 11 amino acids. From germline, CDR1 is DFQATT and CDR2 SNEGSKA (reference sequence). The CDR3 protein is CSATSGTEAFF. DNA of the CDR3: TGCAGTGCTACATCCGGCACTGAAGCTTTCTTT.

The V call is TRBV5-1, the J call TRBJ2-3; 10 bases match TRBD2. The CDR3 is 17 amino acids. CDR1 is SGHRS and CDR2 is YFSETQ in the germline V gene. V was clipped by 2 bases and J by 6 bases; unmatched bases: 12. CDR3 sequence: CASSFTVAGGSPDTQYF. The DNA for the CDR3 is TGCGCCAGCAGCTTTACAGTAGCGGGGGGCTCTCCGGATACGCAGTATTTT.

The V and J genes are TRBV2 and TRBJ2-7; D uncertain. The ends were cut back, 5 bases at V and 4 bases at J, with 9 bases in the middle. The germline V gene has CDR1 SNHLY and CDR2 FYNNEI. The CDR3 has 12 amino acids. CDR3 nucleotide sequence: TGTGCCAGCAGTTTACAGTCTTACGAGCAGTACTTC. Protein: CASSLQSYEQYF.

The chain is built from TRBV5-4 and TRBJ2-7; D call uncertain. This CDR3 comprises 13 residues. Germline CDR1 and CDR2: SGHNT and YYREEE (reference sequence). Trimming cost V 3 bases and J 0 bases, with 7 bases left between them. CDR3 nucleotide sequence: TGTGCCAGCAGCTCCGGTACCTCCTACGAGCAGTACTTC. Its protein product is CASSSGTSYEQYF.

This sequence joins TRBV12-5 and TRBJ2-1, with 8 bases fitting TRBD2. This CDR3 has 13 residues. V lost 7 bases to trimming and J lost 9 bases; unmatched junction nucleotides: 8. Per the germline V gene, CDR1 is LGHNT and CDR2 is FRNRAP. CDR3 loop: CASEAGDYGEQFF. CDR3 sequence (DNA): TGTGCTAGTGAAGCGGGAGATTACGGTGAGCAGTTCTTC.

The chain uses TRBV27 and TRBJ2-7, with 13 nucleotides matching TRBD2. The germline CDR1 and CDR2 sequences are MNHEY and SMNVEV (reference sequence). CDR3 size: 16 residues. V lost 6 bases to trimming and J lost 4 bases; unmatched junction nucleotides: 9. Here the CDR3 DNA reads TGTGCCAGCAGCATGGGACTAGCGGGATCTATTTACGAGCAGTACTTC. Its protein product is CASSMGLAGSIYEQYF.

The CDR3 here is CASSLSTGVGYTF. The CDR3 DNA reads TGTGCCAGCTCACTATCGACAGGCGTTGGCTACACCTTC. V usage is TRBV18 and J usage is TRBJ1-2; D possibly corresponds to TRBD1 (6 bases). Trimming left V 4 bases short and J 7 bases short, with 13 bases between. This CDR3 is built from 13 residues. Germline V lookup: CDR1 KGHSH, CDR2 LQKENI.

This clone showed up just once. This chain joins TRBV27 and TRBJ1-5; 7 nucleotides match TRBD1. Germline CDR1 is MNHEY and CDR2 is SMNVEV (reference sequence). Unmatched junction bases numbered 3, after V lost 2 bases and J lost 2 bases. The CDR3 sequence is 15 residues long. CDR3 region: CASSLNTGGNQPQHF. Here the CDR3 DNA reads TGTGCCAGCAGTTTAAACACAGGGGGCAATCAGCCCCAGCATTTT.

The chain uses TRBV6-5 and TRBJ1-1; the D is unclear. Trimming pared 9 bases from V and 4 bases from J, leaving 15 bases between. The germline V gene encodes CDR1 MNHEY and CDR2 SVGAGI. There are 13 residues in the CDR3. CDR3: CASTREEGTEAFF. The DNA of the CDR3 is TGTGCCAGTACAAGGGAAGAGGGCACTGAAGCTTTCTTT.

This chain joins TRBV28 and TRBJ2-5; D is unresolved. CDR3 size: 11 residues. Trimming left V 5 bases short and J 4 bases short, with 5 bases between. Looked up from germline, CDR1 is MDHEN and CDR2 is SYDVKM. CDR3 loop: CASSLRETQYF. The CDR3 nucleotides read TGTGCCAGCAGTCTTAGAGAGACCCAGTACTTC.

The J gene is TRBJ1-3, the V gene TRBV6-2 or TRBV6-3; TRBD1 aligns across 8 bases. Per germline, CDR1 MNHEY and CDR2 SVGEGT. Unmatched junction bases numbered 10, after V lost 5 bases and J lost 4 bases. This CDR3 has 16 residues. The CDR3 loop reads CASSLTTGEFGNTIYF. The CDR3 DNA reads as TGTGCCAGCAGTCTCACGACAGGGGAGTTCGGAAACACCATATATTTT.

This sequence joins TRBV3-1 (or the pseudogene TRBV3-2) and TRBJ1-1; D call uncertain. V was trimmed by 4 bases and J by 1 base, leaving 13 bases between them. This CDR3 spans 15 amino acids. The V gene's germline CDR1 is LGHDT and CDR2 YNNKEL (reference sequence). The CDR3 sequence: CASSPGWAGNTEAFF. In DNA, the CDR3 is TGTGCCAGCAGCCCCGGGTGGGCGGGGAACACTGAAGCTTTCTTT.

The chain employs TRBV21-1 and TRBJ1-3. TRBV21-1 is marked as a pseudogene. The CDR3 loop spans 13 amino acids. CDR3 residues: CASTEAAGNTIYF. For the CDR3, the DNA is TGTGCCAGCACCGAGGCTGCTGGAAACACCATATATTTT.

The rearrangement links TRBV7-2 to TRBJ1-5, with 10 bases identical to TRBD1. This CDR3 has 14 residues. The V gene end was trimmed by 5 bases and the J gene end by 5 bases; junction bases not matched to a gene: 3. The germline V gene encodes CDR1 SGHTA and CDR2 FQGNSA. The CDR3 here is CASSPDRGDQPQHF. As DNA, the CDR3 is TGTGCCAGCAGCCCGGACAGGGGGGATCAGCCCCAGCATTTT.

The J gene is TRBJ2-7, the V gene TRBV2; a weak D match, TRBD2 (6 bases). Germline CDR1 is SNHLY and CDR2 is FYNNEI. Trimming stripped 5 bases from V and 7 bases from J, with 12 bases between. CDR3 length equals 12 residues. CDR3 sequence: CASSPWEAEQYF. The CDR3 nucleotides read TGTGCCAGCAGTCCTTGGGAGGCAGAGCAGTACTTC.

Here the CDR3 DNA reads TGCGCCAGCAGCCTAGGGACCCCCGGCCCCGCGGGGCAGTACTTC. This translates into CASSLGTPGPAGQYF. The chain is built from TRBV4-1 and TRBJ2-4; D perhaps matches TRBD2 (6 bases). Trimming removed 4 bases at V and 13 bases at J, with 23 bases between. The germline V gene encodes CDR1 MGHRA and CDR2 YSYEKL. This CDR3 comprises 15 residues.